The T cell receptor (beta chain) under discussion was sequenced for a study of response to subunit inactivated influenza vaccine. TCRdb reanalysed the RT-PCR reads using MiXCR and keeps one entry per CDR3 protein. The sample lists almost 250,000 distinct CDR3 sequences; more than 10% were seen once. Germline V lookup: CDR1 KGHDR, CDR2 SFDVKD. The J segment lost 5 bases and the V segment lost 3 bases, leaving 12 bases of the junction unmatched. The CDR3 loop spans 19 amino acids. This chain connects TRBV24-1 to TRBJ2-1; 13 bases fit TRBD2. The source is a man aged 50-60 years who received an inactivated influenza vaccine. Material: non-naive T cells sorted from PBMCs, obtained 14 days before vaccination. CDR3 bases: TGTGCCACCAGTGATCCCGCGAGGGTTGGACTAGCGGGAGACAATGAGCAGTTCTTC. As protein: CATSDPARVGLAGDNEQFF.